This T cell receptor (beta chain) was recovered during a study of T cell responses to AZD1222 COVID-19 vaccine. Study observations and caveats: Only a handful of AZD1222 recipients tested seropositive at baseline. The breadth and depth of Spike-specific TCRs increased once two AZD1222 doses had been given. Repertoires were collected only later (after the peak T cell response had occurred). The span of vaccine-associated CD4 TCRs extended across spike, with dominance at 160-218 and 743-854.

A note on this clone: Its antigen is currently unknown.

Measured with immunoSEQ multiplex PCR; TCRdb has only the in-frame clones, and not every one. The data contain roughly 200,000 clones, 92% of them seen just once; the ten biggest clones take up 1% to 1.5%. The germline V gene encodes CDR1 LGHDT and CDR2 YNNKEL (reference sequence). V dropped 0 bases and J dropped 0 bases, with 12 bases sitting between them. The CDR3 runs to 17 residues. This sequence originates from an adult in good health. The chain has TRBV3-1 (or the pseudogene TRBV3-2) and TRBJ1-3; possibly TRBD1 for D (5 bases). Sequenced material: peripheral blood, taken on day 0 of AZD1222 vaccination. The CDR3 DNA is TGTGCCAGCAGCCAAGAAGTTGGGAGGGGCTCTGGAAACACCATATATTTT. Translating it yields CASSQEVGRGSGNTIYF.